This is a list of T cell receptor beta chains from one sample in a study of technical replicates of blood from a few donors. Method: immunoSEQ multiplex PCR; TCRdb's copy keeps in-frame clones and lacks some. The data contain 40,000 to 55,000 clones, about 96% of them singletons. Sequenced material: T cells isolated from PBMCs. All receptors derive from a human donor in good health. CDR3s leave out the opening cysteine and the closing phenylalanine or tryptophan. Fields, in order: V gene, CDR3 length, CDR3 protein.

TRBV19	15	ASSRGSGTGTSHEQY
TRBV4-2	12	ASSSERESDEQY
TRBV4-1	12	ASSQVGSNQPQH
TRBV7-8	12	ASSLREVLYEQY
TRBV4-1	15	ASSQAGGGKNTDEQY
TRBV5-1	11	ASSLGPDLGYT
TRBV7-8	10	ASRGTAYEQY
TRBV30	13	AWSRTSGKQETQY
TRBV7-9	12	ASSSDRVPGELF
TRBV9	12	ASSSLTEGNTIY
TRBV18	12	ASSLDRNTGELF
TRBV7-2	13	ASSTRQGSAGELF
TRBV4-3	17	ASSQGLGTSGTDSYEQY
TRBV27	12	ASRLAGGGNEQF
TRBV5-1	16	ASKAGDAGWVSGNTIY
TRBV19	11	ASKWPGIPSMF
TRBV25-1	9	ASIMSYEQY
TRBV4-1	10	ASSHGGREQF
TRBV11-2	13	ASSLGAYSNQPQH
TRBV27	13	ASSLYRPGPYEQY
TRBV29-1	10	SPVDLNTEAF
TRBV16	12	ASSQSTDSDTQY
TRBV19	14	ASSPRTGGMNTEAF
TRBV5-6	15	ASSFPFSGTQGGEQF
TRBV5-6	12	ASSLDRARNTIY
TRBV29-1	10	SVERGGETQY
TRBV5-6	12	ASSRPGQGREQY
TRBV18	11	ASSMTGVDGYT
TRBV4-3	16	ASSQDTTGVWGTAEAF
TRBV6-5	11	ASSPPSGNTIY
TRBV7-3	13	ASSSGLAGVNEQF
TRBV6-5	12	ASSYSQGNYGYT
TRBV28	11	ASSYQTNYGYT
TRBV19	13	ASSINRGSPYEQY
TRBV6-5	12	ASSKSGGLETQY
TRBV19	13	ASSRSTGQQHEQY
TRBV30	11	AWSDQIGNTIY
TRBV4-1	13	ASSQEGSGNDEQF
TRBV27	9	ASSLRDRQY
TRBV4-3	14	ASSQGRTGLADTQY
TRBV5-6	13	ASSLRSEYQETQY
TRBV18	14	ASSPRDQGVADTQY
TRBV30	11	AWSVISPTEAF
TRBV9	12	ASSVEIVNTEAF
TRBV6-6	13	ASIEGTHSNQPQH
TRBV5-1	12	ASSLGEGDQPQH
TRBV10-1	16	ASSEVLAGEPDKNIQY
TRBV14	15	ASSQFGQGGFRTEAF
TRBV6-1	11	ASSEGGVQTQY
TRBV19	13	ASSPWGGRNTEAF
TRBV5-6	8	ASGGSEQF
TRBV19	15	ASSSRGQGIFPYEQY
TRBV11-2	14	ASSQSESLLTGELF
TRBV7-6	12	ASSLLGETDTQY
TRBV19	11	ASSRGRNQPQH